This T cell receptor beta chain comes out of a study of blood T cell repertoires in COVID-19. For the study at large: The United States, Italy and Spain were the sources of the acute and convalescent COVID-19 samples.

Original handling: Reference gene primer amplification gave nucleated cell count estimates. Repertoires were generated with immunoSEQ multiplex PCR, while TCRdb's copy carries only in-frame clones and drops some. The DNA gave D and trimming, while V, J and clone size come from that table. The table includes about 240,000 clones, 75% to 90% detected once. CDR1 is KGHSH, CDR2 LQKENI, per germline. V lost 3 bases and J 2 bases, leaving 13 bases between the germline ends. This CDR3 is built from 15 residues. The chain carries TRBV18 and TRBJ2-5; tentative D call: TRBD1 (6 bases). The sequenced material came from peripheral blood. This receptor was identified in a woman aged 55-75 years with active or convalescent COVID-19. The CDR3 nucleotides read TGTGCCAGCTCACCCATACAGGGAACTCAAGAGACCCAGTACTTC. As protein: CASSPIQGTQETQYF. Full variable domain (rest looked up from reference TRBV18 and TRBJ2-5): NAGVMQNPRHLVRRRGQEARLRCSPMKGHSHVYWYRQLPEEGLKFMVYLQKENIIDESGMPKERFSAEFPKEGPSILRIQQVVRGDSAAYFCASSPIQGTQETQYFGPGTRLLVL.